This entry describes one T cell receptor beta chain. These data are taken from a study of blood T cell repertoires in COVID-19. At the level of the study: Sites in the United States, Italy and Spain provided acute and convalescent COVID-19 samples.

How the authors handled the data: Cell counts per sample came from amplifying reference gene primers. The assay was immunoSEQ multiplex PCR, and TCRdb's table has in-frame clones only and misses some. The V and J calls and the clone size are those of that table, but D and trimming were determined from the DNA. Counted here are roughly 36,000 clones, 80% to 90% occurring once; the ten biggest clones make up around 24%. Trimming cost V 6 bases and J 5 bases; bases outside gene matches: 4. Germline V gene sequence: CDR1 MNHEY, CDR2 SVGAGI. The CDR3 totals 14 residues. Sequenced sample: peripheral blood. The TCR comes from a man aged 50 to 59 with active or convalescent COVID-19. The chain combines TRBV6-5 with TRBJ1-2; the match to TRBD1 covers 12 bases. The DNA for the CDR3 is TGTGCCAGCAGAAGGGACAGGGGGCTATATGGCTACACCTTC. This sequence encodes CASRRDRGLYGYTF.